This T cell receptor beta chain was documented in a study of graft-versus-host responses after intestinal transplantation. The wider study: Recipients across the board were started on anti-thymocyte globulin induction, then kept on tacrolimus and steroids for two to four years.

Assay used: immunoSEQ multiplex PCR; TCRdb lists only in-frame clones, some missing. The sample lists just over 9,000 clones; approximately 30% were seen once. The germline CDR1 and CDR2 sequences are MNHEY and SMNVEV (reference sequence). Trimming took off 2 bases at V and 3 bases at J, with 8 bases between the two ends. The CDR3 consists of 14 residues. Study findings and constraints: HvG clone declines early post-transplant were associated with peak circulating GvH levels. Researchers found GvH clones in recipient marrow, and some showed up first in ileum or blood.

Plating of some 200,000 CFSE-labeled responder cells was done together with some 200,000 irradiated, violet-dye-labeled stimulator cells. A sort after the reaction isolated proliferating CFSE-low CD3+CD4+ and CD3+CD8+ responders. This sequence originates from a human patient who was an organ donor for intestinal transplantation. This chain connects TRBV27 to TRBJ1-5; tentatively, D is TRBD1 (5 bases). The sequences come from alloreactive CD8+ T cells from a mixed lymphocyte reaction culture, collected before transplantation. Documented subset: CFSE-low proliferating T cells sorted from roughly six-day pre-transplant mixed lymphocyte reaction (GvH or HvG direction). CDR3 amino acids: CASSLRGINQPQHF. In DNA form, the CDR3 reads TGTGCCAGCAGTTTAAGGGGCATCAATCAGCCCCAGCATTTT.